These 15 T cell receptor beta chains share one sample of origin, sequenced in a study of T cells in Graves' hyperthyroidism and ophthalmopathy. The source material, RNA transcripts, was used to amplify TCR beta CDR3 regions. The TCR CDR3 was amplified in a first-round RT-PCR using the HTBI primer set. In TCRdb, the multiplex PCR reads were re-called with MiXCR into one record per CDR3 protein. The sample records a few hundred thousand distinct CDR3 sequences, 17% being singletons. Material for sequencing was blood. All receptors come from a woman between 18 and 29 years old with Graves' ophthalmopathy.

This clonotype was observed many times. The chain couples TRBV6-1 to TRBJ2-7, with TRBD2 matching 11 bases. In germline, CDR1 is MNHNS, CDR2 SASEGT. CDR3 size: 14 residues. Losses at the gene ends were 7 bases for V and 3 bases for J; bases not matched to a gene: 5. This CDR3 reads CASKGGTSGYEQYF. The CDR3 DNA sequence: TGTGCCAGCAAGGGAGGGACTAGCGGCTACGAGCAGTACTTC.

Many counts were recorded for this clonotype. The chain joins TRBV11-2 to TRBJ2-3; 7 nucleotides agree with TRBD1. The CDR3 consists of 15 residues. V shed 5 bases, J shed 0 bases, and the junction held 5 bases outside the gene matches. The germline V gene has CDR1 SGHAT and CDR2 FQNNGV. This chain's CDR3 is CASSTQTGSTDTQYF. Here the CDR3 DNA reads TGTGCCAGCAGCACACAGACAGGGAGCACAGATACGCAGTATTTT.

The chain is built from TRBV20-1 and TRBJ2-7, with TRBD1 identical over 8 bases. CDR3 size: 16 residues. V dropped 5 bases and J dropped 4; count of bases not matched to a gene: 16. Germline V gene data show CDR1 as DFQATT and CDR2 as SNEGSKA (reference sequence). Here the CDR3 reads CSAGDPTGELVYEQYF. In nucleotides, the CDR3 is TGCAGTGCTGGGGATCCGACAGGGGAGTTGGTTTACGAGCAGTACTTC.

This clonotype has ten or more counts. This chain connects TRBV18 to TRBJ2-1, with TRBD1 as a possible D gene (6 bases). Germline V gives CDR1 KGHSH, CDR2 LQKENI. CDR3 size: 14 residues. V shed 3 bases and J shed 0 bases, with 6 bases lying between them. Here the CDR3 reads CASSPDSSYNEQFF. CDR3 bases: TGTGCCAGCTCACCGGACAGCTCCTACAATGAGCAGTTCTTC.

The chain carries TRBV5-6 and TRBJ1-2, with TRBD1 identical over 7 bases. CDR1 and CDR2 from the germline V gene are SGHDT and YYEEEE. V lost 6 bases, J lost 4 bases, and 9 bases stayed unmatched. This CDR3 spans 14 amino acids. CDR3 nucleotides: TGTGCCAGCAACCCCGGACAGGCTATCTATGGCTACACCTTC. Translation: CASNPGQAIYGYTF.

This clonotype was detected a few times. The chain joins TRBV15 to TRBJ2-7; the match to TRBD2 covers 11 bases. Germline loops: CDR1 LNHNV, CDR2 YYDKDF (reference sequence). J gave up 5 bases and V 2 bases, and 2 bases lay outside the gene matches. The CDR3 totals 14 residues. CDR3 amino acids: CATSRTGLADEQYF. CDR3 DNA sequence: TGTGCCACCAGCAGAACGGGACTAGCGGACGAGCAGTACTTC.

J is TRBJ2-2 and V is TRBV27; TRBD2 agrees at 8 bases. Unmatched junction bases numbered 6, after V lost 2 bases and J lost 4 bases. The CDR3 totals 16 residues. Germline loops: CDR1 MNHEY, CDR2 SMNVEV (reference sequence). Here the CDR3 reads CASSLNGGAVTGELFF. CDR3 sequence (DNA): TGTGCCAGCAGTTTAAACGGGGGGGCCGTCACCGGGGAGCTGTTTTTT.

This clonotype was seen only a few times. The rearrangement uses TRBV6-1 and TRBJ1-6, with 7 bases identical to TRBD1. CDR1 is MNHNS, CDR2 SASEGT, per germline. The CDR3 sequence is 12 residues long. The V gene end was trimmed by 9 bases and the J gene end by 7 bases; junction bases not matched to a gene: 3. The chain's CDR3 is CASKGQNSPLHF. The CDR3 DNA sequence: TGTGCCAGTAAGGGACAGAATTCACCCCTCCACTTT.

This clonotype was counted a few times. The chain joins TRBV10-3 to TRBJ1-4; possible D gene TRBD1, 5 bases. In germline, CDR1 is ENHRY, CDR2 SYGVKD. The CDR3 is 15 residues long. V shed 6 bases and J shed 1 base, with 12 bases lying between them. The CDR3 sequence is CAIRGQGGTNEKLFF. CDR3 DNA: TGTGCCATCAGGGGCCAGGGCGGAACTAATGAAAAACTGTTTTTT.

This clonotype was detected many times. The rearrangement joins TRBV2 to TRBJ2-7, with 7 bases that match TRBD2. CDR3 length: 14 residues. CDR1 is SNHLY, CDR2 FYNNEI, per germline. The ends lost 5 bases at V and 1 base at J; junction bases unmatched: 5. The CDR3 region has the DNA TGTGCCAGCAGTCGGACTAGGCAATCCTACGAGCAGTACTTC. Translating gives CASSRTRQSYEQYF. Variable domain in full (rest from reference TRBV2 and TRBJ2-7): EPEVTQTPSHQVTQMGQEVILRCVPISNHLYFYWYRQILGQKVEFLVSFYNNEISEKSEIFDDQFSVERPDGSNFTLKIRSTKLEDSAMYFCASSRTRQSYEQYFGPGTRLTVT.

CDR3 in DNA: TGTGCCAGCAGCAAGGGACTAGCGGCCTACAGGGGGGGGTGGACCGGGGAGCTGTTTTTT. It translates to CASSKGLAAYRGGWTGELFF. The chain combines TRBV3-1 with TRBJ2-2, with TRBD2 matching over 11 bases. The CDR3 covers 20 residues. Germline lookup yields CDR1 LGHDT and CDR2 YNNKEL (reference sequence). V gave up 5 bases and J gave up 5 bases; unmatched junction bases: 19.

This chain joins TRBV25-1 and TRBJ1-1, with no clear D. Per the germline V gene, CDR1 is MGHDK and CDR2 is SYGVNS. V was trimmed by 2 bases and J by 1 base, leaving 11 bases between them. The CDR3 is 15 amino acids. CDR3 in amino acids: CASSEKDGENTEAFF. The CDR3 DNA is TGTGCCAGCAGTGAAAAGGACGGAGAGAACACTGAAGCTTTCTTT.

This clonotype was seen ten or more times. V is TRBV27 and J is TRBJ1-4, with a weak D call TRBD1 (6 bases). Germline CDR1 MNHEY, CDR2 SMNVEV (reference sequence). CDR3 length: 14 residues. Trimming took 6 bases from V and 7 from J, leaving 15 bases between them. The CDR3 here is CASRLRGSFEKLFF. CDR3 DNA: TGTGCCAGCAGACTCAGGGGATCCTTTGAAAAACTGTTTTTT.

A remark on this clonotype: One base away lies a much larger clone, so this may be a sequencing read error. The rearrangement uses TRBV7-2 and TRBJ2-7; tentative D call: TRBD1 (5 bases). Germline CDR1 reads SGHTA; CDR2 reads FQGNSA. V lost 2 bases to trimming and J lost 7 bases, with 12 bases between them. The CDR3 has 13 amino acids. DNA of the CDR3: TGTGCCAGCAGCTTATATCAGGGCAGTGAGCAGTACTTC. It specifies CASSLYQGSEQYF. The full variable domain, its missing parts supplied by reference TRBV7-2 and TRBJ2-7, is GAGVSQSPSNKVTEKGKDVELRCDPISGHTALYWYRQSLGQGLEFLIYFQGNSAPDKSGLPSDRFSAERTGGSVSTLTIQRTQQEDSAVYLCASSLYQGSEQYFGPGTRLTVT.

This clonotype was seen repeatedly, ten times or more. The rearrangement uses TRBV12-3 or TRBV12-4 and TRBJ1-1, with D uncertain. The V end lost 2 bases, the J end lost 0 bases, and 1 base lay between the germline ends. The CDR3 has 12 residues. This CDR3 is CASSLMNTEAFF. The CDR3 DNA is TGTGCCAGCAGTTTAATGAACACTGAAGCTTTCTTT.